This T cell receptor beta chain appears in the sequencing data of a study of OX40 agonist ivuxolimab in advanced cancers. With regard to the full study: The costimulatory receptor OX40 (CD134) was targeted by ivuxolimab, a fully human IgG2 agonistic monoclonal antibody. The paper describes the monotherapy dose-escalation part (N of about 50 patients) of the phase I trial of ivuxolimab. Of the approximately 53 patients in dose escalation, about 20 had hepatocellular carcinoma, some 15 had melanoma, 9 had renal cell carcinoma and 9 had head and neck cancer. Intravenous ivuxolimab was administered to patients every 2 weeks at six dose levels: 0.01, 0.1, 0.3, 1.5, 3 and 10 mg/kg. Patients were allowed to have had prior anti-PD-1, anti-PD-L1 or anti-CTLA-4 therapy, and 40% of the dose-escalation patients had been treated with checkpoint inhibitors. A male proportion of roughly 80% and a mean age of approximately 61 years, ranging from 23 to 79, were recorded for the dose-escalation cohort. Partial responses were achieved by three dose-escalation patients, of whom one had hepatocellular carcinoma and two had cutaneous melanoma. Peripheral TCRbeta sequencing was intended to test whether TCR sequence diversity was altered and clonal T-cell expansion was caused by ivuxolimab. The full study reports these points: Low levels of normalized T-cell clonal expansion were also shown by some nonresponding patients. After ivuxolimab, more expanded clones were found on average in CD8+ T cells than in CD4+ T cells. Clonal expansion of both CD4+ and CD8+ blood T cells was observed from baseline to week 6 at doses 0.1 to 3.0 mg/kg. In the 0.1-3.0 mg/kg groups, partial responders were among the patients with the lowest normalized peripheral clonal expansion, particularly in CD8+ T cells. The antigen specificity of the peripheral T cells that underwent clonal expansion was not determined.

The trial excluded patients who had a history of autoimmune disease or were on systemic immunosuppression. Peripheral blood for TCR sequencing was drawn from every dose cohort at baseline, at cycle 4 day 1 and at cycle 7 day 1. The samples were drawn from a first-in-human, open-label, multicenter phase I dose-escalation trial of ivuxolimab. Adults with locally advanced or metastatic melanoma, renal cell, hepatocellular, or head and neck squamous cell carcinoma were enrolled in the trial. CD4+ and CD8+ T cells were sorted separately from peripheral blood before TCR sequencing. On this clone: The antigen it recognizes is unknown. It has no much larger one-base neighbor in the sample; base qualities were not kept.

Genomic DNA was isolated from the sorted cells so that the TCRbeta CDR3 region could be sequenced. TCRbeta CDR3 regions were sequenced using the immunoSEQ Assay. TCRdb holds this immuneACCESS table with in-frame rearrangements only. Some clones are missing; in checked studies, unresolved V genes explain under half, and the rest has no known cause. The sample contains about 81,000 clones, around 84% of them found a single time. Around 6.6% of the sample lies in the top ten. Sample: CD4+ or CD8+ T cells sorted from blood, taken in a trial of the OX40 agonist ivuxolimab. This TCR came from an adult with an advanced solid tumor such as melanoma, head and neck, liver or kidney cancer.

The CDR3 protein sequence reads: CASSETGETQYF. At the DNA level, the sequence is TGTGCCAGCAGTGAAACGGGGGAGACCCAGTACTTC. The rearrangement combines TRBV2 with TRBJ2-5, with a weak D call of TRBD2 (5 bases match). V is shortened by 2 bases, J by 5 bases, and the region joining them spans 6 bases. From the germline V gene, CDR1 is SNHLY and CDR2 is FYNNEI. The CDR3 spans 12 residues, from the cysteine through the phenylalanine. This entry keeps only the CDR3 DNA: 36 bases, framed from base 1.